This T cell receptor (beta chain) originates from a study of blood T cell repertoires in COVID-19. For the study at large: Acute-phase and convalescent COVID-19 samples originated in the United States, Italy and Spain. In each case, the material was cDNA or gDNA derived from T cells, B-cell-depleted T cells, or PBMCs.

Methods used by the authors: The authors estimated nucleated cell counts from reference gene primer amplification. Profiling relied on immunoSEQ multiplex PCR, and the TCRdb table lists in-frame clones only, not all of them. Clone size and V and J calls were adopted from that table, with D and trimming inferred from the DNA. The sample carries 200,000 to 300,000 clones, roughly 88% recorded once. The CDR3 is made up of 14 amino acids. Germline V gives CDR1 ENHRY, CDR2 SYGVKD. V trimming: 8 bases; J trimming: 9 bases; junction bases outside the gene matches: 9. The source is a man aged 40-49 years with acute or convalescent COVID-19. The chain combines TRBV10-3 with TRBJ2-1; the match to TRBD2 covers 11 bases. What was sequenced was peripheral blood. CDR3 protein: CAIGTTSGRSEQFF. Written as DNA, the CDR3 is TGTGCCATCGGGACCACTAGCGGGAGAAGTGAGCAGTTCTTC.